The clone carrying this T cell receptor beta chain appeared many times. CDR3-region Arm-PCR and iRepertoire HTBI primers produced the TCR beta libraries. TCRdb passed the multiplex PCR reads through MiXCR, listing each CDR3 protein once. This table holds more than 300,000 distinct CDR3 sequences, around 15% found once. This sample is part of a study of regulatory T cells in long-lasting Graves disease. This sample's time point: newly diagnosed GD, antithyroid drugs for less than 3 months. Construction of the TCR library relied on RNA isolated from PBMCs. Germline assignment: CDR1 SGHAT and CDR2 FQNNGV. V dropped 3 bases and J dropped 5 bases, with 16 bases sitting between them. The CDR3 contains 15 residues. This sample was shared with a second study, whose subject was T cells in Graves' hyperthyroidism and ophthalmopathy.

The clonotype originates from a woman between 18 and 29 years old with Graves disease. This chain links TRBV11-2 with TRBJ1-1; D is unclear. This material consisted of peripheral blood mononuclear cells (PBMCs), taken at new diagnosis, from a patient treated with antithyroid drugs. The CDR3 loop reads CASSLTQNLGTEAFF. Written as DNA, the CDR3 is TGTGCCAGCAGCTTGACACAAAACCTCGGGACTGAAGCTTTCTTT.